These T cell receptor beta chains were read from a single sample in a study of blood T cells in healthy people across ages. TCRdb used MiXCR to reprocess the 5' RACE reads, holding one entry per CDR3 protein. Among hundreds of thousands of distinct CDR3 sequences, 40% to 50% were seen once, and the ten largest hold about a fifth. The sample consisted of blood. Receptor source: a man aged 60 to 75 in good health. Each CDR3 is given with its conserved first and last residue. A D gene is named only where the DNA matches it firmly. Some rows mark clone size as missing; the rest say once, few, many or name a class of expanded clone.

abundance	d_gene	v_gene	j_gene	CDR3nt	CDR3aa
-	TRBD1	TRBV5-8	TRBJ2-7	TGTGCCAGCAGCTCTCGTACAGGGGTGGTCGAGCAGTACTTC	CASSSRTGVVEQYF
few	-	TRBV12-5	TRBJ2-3	TGTGCTAGTGGTCAACGAAGCGGTCGGGAGACAGATACGCAGTATTTT	CASGQRSGRETDTQYF
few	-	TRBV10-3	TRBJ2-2	TGTGCCATCAGTGCCGCCGGGGAGCTGTTTTTT	CAISAAGELFF
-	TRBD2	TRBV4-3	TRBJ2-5	TGCGCCAGCAGCCGAAGGCGGGGGGGCCTCCAAGAGACCCAGTACTTC	CASSRRRGGLQETQYF
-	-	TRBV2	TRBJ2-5	TGTGCCAGCAGTGAAGATGTGCGAGAGACCCAGTACTTC	CASSEDVRETQYF
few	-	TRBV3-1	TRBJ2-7	TGTGCCAGCAGCCAAGTAAAGGACCCCTCCTACGAGCAGTACTTC	CASSQVKDPSYEQYF
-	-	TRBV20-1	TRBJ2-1	TGCAGTGCATTCACCGGGACTTCTAATGAGCAGTTCTTC	CSAFTGTSNEQFF
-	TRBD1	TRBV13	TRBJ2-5	TGTGCCAGCAGCGGTCTCGTTGGGACAGACCACTCCTACAATGAGCAGTACTTC	CASSGLVGTDHSYNEQYF
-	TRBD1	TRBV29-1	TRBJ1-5	TGCAGCGTTGGTAAGGGGGCGGGTCAGCCCCAGCATTTT	CSVGKGAGQPQHF
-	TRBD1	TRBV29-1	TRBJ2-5	TGCAGCGCCGAGGGAACAGGGGGTTACAATGAGCAGTACTTC	CSAEGTGGYNEQYF
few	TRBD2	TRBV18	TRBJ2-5	TGTGCCAGCTCACCACTAGGGACTAGCGGGGGATACCGAGAGCAGTACTTC	CASSPLGTSGGYREQYF
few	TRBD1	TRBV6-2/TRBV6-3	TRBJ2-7	TGTGCCAGCAGTTACTTGCGGGACAGGGAGGCCTACGAGCAGTACTTC	CASSYLRDREAYEQYF
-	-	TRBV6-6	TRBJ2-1	TGTGCCAGCAGCCTACAGCCCACCACCTCCCCTTACAATGAGCAGTTCTTC	CASSLQPTTSPYNEQFF
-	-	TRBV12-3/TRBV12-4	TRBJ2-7	TGTGCCAGCAGTTCAAACAGGGATACCTACAATGAGCAGTACTTC	CASSSNRDTYNEQYF
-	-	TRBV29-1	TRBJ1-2	TGCAGCGTTGAGGGGGGCGTAACAACTAACTATGGCTACACCTTC	CSVEGGVTTNYGYTF
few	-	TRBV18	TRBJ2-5	TGTGCCAGCTCAGAGTCGGGGGCGGAGGAGACCCAGTACTTC	CASSESGAEETQYF
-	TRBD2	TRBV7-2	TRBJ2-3	TGTGCCAGCAGCTTTCGGGAGCGTCTAGCGGGTAGCACAGATACGCAGTATTTT	CASSFRERLAGSTDTQYF
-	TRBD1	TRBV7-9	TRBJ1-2	TGTGCCAGCAGACCCACAGGGGGCGCGTGGGGCTACACCTTC	CASRPTGGAWGYTF
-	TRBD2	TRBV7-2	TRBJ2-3	TGTGCCAGCAGCTTAAGGCTAGCGGGGGATCCAGATACGCAGTATTTT	CASSLRLAGDPDTQYF
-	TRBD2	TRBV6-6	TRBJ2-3	TGTGCCAGCAGTTACTCGTCTAGCGGGAGTGATACGCAGTATTTT	CASSYSSSGSDTQYF
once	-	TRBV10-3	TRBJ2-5	TGTGCCATCAGGGGGGGACAGCAAGAGACCCAGTACTTC	CAIRGGQQETQYF
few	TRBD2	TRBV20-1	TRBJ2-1	TGCAGTGCTAGAGATACCCAGCGGGGATACAATGAGCAGTTCTTC	CSARDTQRGYNEQFF
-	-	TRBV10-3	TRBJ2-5	TGTGCCATCAGTGAGTCGGCGGGACCCAAAACCCAAGAGACCCAGTACTTC	CAISESAGPKTQETQYF
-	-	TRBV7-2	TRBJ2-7	TGTGCCAGCAGCTTAGCGTTGGGCCCCTACGAGCAGTACTTC	CASSLALGPYEQYF
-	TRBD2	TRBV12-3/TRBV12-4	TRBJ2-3	TGTGCCAGCAGGCCGAGGACTAGCCCCTCGACGCAGTATTTT	CASRPRTSPSTQYF
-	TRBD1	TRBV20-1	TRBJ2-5	TGCAGTGCTAGAGGCGGACAGGGGCTACTGAAAGAGACCCAGTACTTC	CSARGGQGLLKETQYF
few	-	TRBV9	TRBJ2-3	TGTGCCAGCACCCTCAGGGGCGAGAGTTCACATACGCAGTATTTT	CASTLRGESSHTQYF
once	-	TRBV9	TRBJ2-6	TGTGCCAGCAGCGTAGCTACAGAAAGGCCTGGGGCCAACGTCCTGACTTTC	CASSVATERPGANVLTF
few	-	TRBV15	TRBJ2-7	TGTGCCACCAGCAGCAGAGGCTACGAGCAGTACTTC	CATSSRGYEQYF
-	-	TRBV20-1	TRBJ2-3	TGCAGTGCTAGACCGGGAGATACGCAGTATTTT	CSARPGDTQYF
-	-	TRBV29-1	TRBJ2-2	TGCAGCGTTGCCGGAGTTGGTCCCGGGGAGCTGTTTTTT	CSVAGVGPGELFF
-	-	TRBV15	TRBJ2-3	TGTGCCACCAGCAGAATAGACACAGATACGCAGTATTTT	CATSRIDTDTQYF
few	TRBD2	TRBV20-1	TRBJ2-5	TGCAGTGCTACCCCGGGACTAGCCCTAGAGACCCAGTACTTC	CSATPGLALETQYF
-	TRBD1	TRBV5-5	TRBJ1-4	TGTGCCAGCAGCGGCCCGGGACAGCGGGAGGAAAAACTGTTTTTT	CASSGPGQREEKLFF
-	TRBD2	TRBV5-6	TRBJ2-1	TGTGCCAGCAGCTTGGGGCCTAGCGGGGGGGAGTACAATGAGCAGTTCTTC	CASSLGPSGGEYNEQFF
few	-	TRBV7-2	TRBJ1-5	TGTGCCAGCAGCTTAGAGCTATCAGATCAGCCCCAGCATTTT	CASSLELSDQPQHF
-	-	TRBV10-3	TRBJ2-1	TGTGCCATCAGTGAGTCCTCTCTCGGAGGGGGTGACAATGAGCAGTTCTTC	CAISESSLGGGDNEQFF
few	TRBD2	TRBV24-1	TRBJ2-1	TGTGCCACCAGTGATCGGCGGGGGGGGTCCTACAATGAGCAGTTCTTC	CATSDRRGGSYNEQFF
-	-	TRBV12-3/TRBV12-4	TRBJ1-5	TGTGCCAGCAGTTTAGTACAGCGGGGTCAGCCCCAGCATTTT	CASSLVQRGQPQHF
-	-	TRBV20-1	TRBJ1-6	TGCAGTGCTAGACTAGTAGGGGCGGTACCCCTCCACTTT	CSARLVGAVPLHF
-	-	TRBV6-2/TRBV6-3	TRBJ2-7	TGTGCCAGCAGTGACCGGGCAGAATACGAGCAGTACTTC	CASSDRAEYEQYF
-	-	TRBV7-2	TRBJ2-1	TGTGCCAGCGTGGAGGGTTCTAGCTCCTACAATGAGCAGTTCTTC	CASVEGSSSYNEQFF
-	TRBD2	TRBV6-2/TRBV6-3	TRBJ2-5	TGTGCCAGCAGGCCTGGACTAGCGGGGGGTATGGAGACCCAGTACTTC	CASRPGLAGGMETQYF
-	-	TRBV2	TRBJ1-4	TGTGCCAGCAGCACGAAGCGAAGTGAAAAACTGTTTTTT	CASSTKRSEKLFF
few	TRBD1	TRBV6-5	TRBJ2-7	TGTGCCAGCAGTTCCTTGACAGGGGCCTACGAGCAGTACTTC	CASSSLTGAYEQYF
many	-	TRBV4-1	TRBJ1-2	TGCGCCACCCGGGGGGGTATGGACTATGGCTACACCTTC	CATRGGMDYGYTF
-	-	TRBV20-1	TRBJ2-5	TGCAGTGCTAGAGATCAAAAGGACCTTGAGCAGTACTTC	CSARDQKDLEQYF
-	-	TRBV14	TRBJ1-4	TGTGCCAGCAGCCAAGAGCCGGGTTGGAATGAAAAACTGTTTTTT	CASSQEPGWNEKLFF
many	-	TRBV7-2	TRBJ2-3	TGTGCCAGCAGCTTAGAGCTGGGAACGCAGTATTTT	CASSLELGTQYF
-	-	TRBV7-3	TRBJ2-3	TGTGCCAGCAGCTTATATGGCGGTTTGCGGGGCACAGATATGCAGTATTTT	CASSLYGGLRGTDMQYF
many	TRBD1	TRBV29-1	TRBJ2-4	TGCAGCGTGGGGGACAGGAGGAAAAACATTCAGTACTTC	CSVGDRRKNIQYF
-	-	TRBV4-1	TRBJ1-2	TGCGCCAGCAGCCAAGATACGCGTGCTATGCATGGCTACACCTTC	CASSQDTRAMHGYTF
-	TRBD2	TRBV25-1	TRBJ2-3	TGTGCCAGCAGTGAATCCAGCGGGGGGGTGACAGATACGCAGTATTTT	CASSESSGGVTDTQYF